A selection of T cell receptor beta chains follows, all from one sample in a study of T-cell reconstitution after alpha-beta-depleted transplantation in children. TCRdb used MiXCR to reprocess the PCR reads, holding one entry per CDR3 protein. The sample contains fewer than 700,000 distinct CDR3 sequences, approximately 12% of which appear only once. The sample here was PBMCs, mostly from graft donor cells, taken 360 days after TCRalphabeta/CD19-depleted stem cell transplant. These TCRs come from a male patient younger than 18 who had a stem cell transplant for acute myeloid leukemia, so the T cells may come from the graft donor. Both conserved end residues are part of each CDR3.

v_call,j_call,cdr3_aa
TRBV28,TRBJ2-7,CASSSRFRVLSYEQYF
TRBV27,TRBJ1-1,CASSFIGGPEAFF
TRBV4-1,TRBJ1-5,CASSQDPRASQLGPQHF
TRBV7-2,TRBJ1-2,CASSPRGRPNYGYTF
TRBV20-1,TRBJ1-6,CSARVLSVNSPLHF
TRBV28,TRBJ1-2,CASRVDTGMVRYTF
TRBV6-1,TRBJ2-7,CASIQRGGKGYEQYF
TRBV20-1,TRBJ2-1,CSSSSLSRGWSEQFF
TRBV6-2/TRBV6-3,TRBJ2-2,CASSHYPQGYDTGELFF
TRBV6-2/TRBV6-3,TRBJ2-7,CASSRLAIALYEQYF
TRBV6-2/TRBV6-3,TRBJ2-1,CASSYLSSVNEQFF
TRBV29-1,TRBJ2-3,CSGKETDTQYF
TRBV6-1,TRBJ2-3,CASSDRGRGTDTQYF
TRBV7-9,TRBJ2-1,CASSQRETSYNEQFF
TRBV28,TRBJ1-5,CASSVEGLTGPHQPQHF
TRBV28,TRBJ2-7,CASIQGYGNSYEQYF
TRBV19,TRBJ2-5,CASSISEDVAGGPQETQYF
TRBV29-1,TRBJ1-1,CSVVMLARTEAFF
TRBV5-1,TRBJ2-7,CASSLAPGPALYEQYF
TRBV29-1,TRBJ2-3,CSARGGRGGDTQYF
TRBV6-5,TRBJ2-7,CASSLLGPMGEQYF
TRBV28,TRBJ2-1,CASSLWGVSYNEQFF